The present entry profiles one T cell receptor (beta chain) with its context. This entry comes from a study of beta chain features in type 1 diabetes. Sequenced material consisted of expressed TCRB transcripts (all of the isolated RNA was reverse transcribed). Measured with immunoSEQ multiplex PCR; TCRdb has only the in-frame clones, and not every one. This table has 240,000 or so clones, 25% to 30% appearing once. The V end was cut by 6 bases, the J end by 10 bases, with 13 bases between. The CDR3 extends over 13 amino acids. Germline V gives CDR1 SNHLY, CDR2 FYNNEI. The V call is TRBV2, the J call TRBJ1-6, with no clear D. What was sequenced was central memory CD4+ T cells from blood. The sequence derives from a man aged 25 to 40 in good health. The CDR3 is CASRVASGSPLHF. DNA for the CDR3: TGTGCCAGCAGGGTCGCCTCGGGATCACCCCTCCACTTT.